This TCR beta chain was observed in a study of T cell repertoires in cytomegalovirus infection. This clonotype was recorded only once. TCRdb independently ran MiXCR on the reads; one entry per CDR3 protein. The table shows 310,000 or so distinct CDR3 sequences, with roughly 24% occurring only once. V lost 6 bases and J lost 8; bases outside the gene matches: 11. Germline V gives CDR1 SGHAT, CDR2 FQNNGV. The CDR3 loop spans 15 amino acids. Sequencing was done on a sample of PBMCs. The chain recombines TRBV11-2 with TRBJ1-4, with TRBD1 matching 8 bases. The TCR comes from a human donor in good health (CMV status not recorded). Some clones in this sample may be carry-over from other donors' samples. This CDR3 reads CASSRTPRGREKLFF. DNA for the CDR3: TGTGCCAGCAGTCGAACTCCCAGGGGGCGCGAAAAACTGTTTTTT.